This passage covers 8 T cell receptor beta chains from one sample sequenced in a study of cytotoxic CD8 clonotypes in ibrutinib-treated CLL (dated by TCRdb to 2020 to 2023). The method behind the library was the immunoSEQ multiplex PCR assay. Held by TCRdb, this immuneACCESS table contains in-frame sequences only and omits some clones. Under half of the omission traces to an unresolved V gene where checked; the cause of the rest is unknown. This sample comprises 150,000 to 200,000 clones, nearly 90% of them detected only once. The ten largest clones represent more than 2.5% of the sample. What the time point label conveys for this sample: progressive disease on ibrutinib. The sequenced sample was PBMCs, obtained at disease progression, from a patient treated with ibrutinib. The receptors stem from a human donor with chronic lymphocytic leukemia.

The chain is built from TRBV28 and TRBJ1-3, with D uncertain. The germline V and J ends were trimmed by 6 bases and 2 bases, with 11 bases remaining between them. This CDR3 has 14 amino acids. The germline gives CDR1 MDHEN, CDR2 SYDVKM. CDR3: CASRRSATGNTIYF. Written as DNA, the CDR3 is TGTGCCAGCAGGCGGTCGGCAACTGGAAACACCATATATTTT.

The J gene is TRBJ2-1, the V gene TRBV7-3; D is uncertain. With 5 bases removed from V and 9 bases from J, the gap between germline ends came to 20 bases. This CDR3 contains 15 residues. Germline V gene data show CDR1 as SGHTA and CDR2 as FQGTGA. DNA for the CDR3: TGTGCCAGCAGCCCGAAAGGCGGCCTCTCTGGTGAGCAGTTCTTC. It translates to CASSPKGGLSGEQFF. The whole variable domain, remainder taken from reference TRBV7-3 and TRBJ2-1, is GAGVSQTPSNKVTEKGKYVELRCDPISGHTALYWYRQSLGQGPEFLIYFQGTGAADDSGLPNDRFFAVRPEGSVSTLKIQRTERGDSAVYLCASSPKGGLSGEQFFGPGTRLTVL.

This clone occurred once. This rearrangement joins TRBV29-1 to TRBJ2-7; TRBD1 matches at 7 bases. CDR1 is SQVTM and CDR2 is ANQGSEA in the germline V gene. The CDR3 runs to 15 residues. V gave up 6 bases and J gave up 6 bases; unmatched junction bases: 17. The CDR3, as DNA: TGCAGCGTCAGAGGACAGGCCCTAGTCCCCTCCGAGCAGTACTTC. As protein: CSVRGQALVPSEQYF.

The chain is built from TRBV18 and TRBJ1-4, with D hard to call. Trimming removed 1 base at V and 8 bases at J, with 14 bases between. Germline V gene lookup returns CDR1 KGHSH and CDR2 LQKENI. The CDR3 contains 15 residues. The DNA for the CDR3 is TGTGCCAGCTCACCACGCCCTGAGCGCGTCGAAAAACTGTTTTTT. It codes for CASSPRPERVEKLFF.

J is TRBJ1-2 and V is TRBV6-1; D is unclear. This CDR3 spans 15 amino acids. The V and J ends lost 1 base and 2 bases respectively, with 11 bases between them. The germline V gene encodes CDR1 MNHNS and CDR2 SASEGT. In DNA, the CDR3 is TGTGCCAGCAGTGAAGAAGGGTTCCTAAACTATGGCTACACCTTC. It translates to CASSEEGFLNYGYTF.

This chain's CDR3 is CASRTGDYGYTF. CDR3 coding DNA: TGTGCCAGCAGAACAGGGGACTATGGCTACACCTTC. The V and J genes are TRBV6-6 and TRBJ1-2; TRBD1 agrees at 7 bases. Per germline, CDR1 MNHNY and CDR2 SVGAGI (reference sequence). This CDR3 region has 12 residues. The ends lost 6 bases at V and 3 bases at J; junction bases unmatched: 1.

The chain uses TRBV7-9 and TRBJ1-5; 10 nucleotides align to TRBD1. The germline CDR1 and CDR2 sequences are SEHNR and FQNEAQ (reference sequence). CDR3 length: 17 residues. The trim removed 5 bases at V and 3 bases at J, leaving 10 bases unmatched. CDR3 nucleotides: TGTGCCAGCAGCGGACCGGGACAGGGGTTGAACAATCAGCCCCAGCATTTT. It is translated as CASSGPGQGLNNQPQHF.

The chain is built from TRBV27 and TRBJ2-2; unclear D gene. The V gene lost 6 bases and the J gene lost 1 base, with 12 bases spanning the gap. Germline V gene sequence: CDR1 MNHEY, CDR2 SMNVEV (reference sequence). The CDR3 runs 15 residues. The CDR3 bases are TGTGCCAGCAGCACCTCGGACGGGAACACCGGGGAGCTGTTTTTT. Encoded protein: CASSTSDGNTGELFF.